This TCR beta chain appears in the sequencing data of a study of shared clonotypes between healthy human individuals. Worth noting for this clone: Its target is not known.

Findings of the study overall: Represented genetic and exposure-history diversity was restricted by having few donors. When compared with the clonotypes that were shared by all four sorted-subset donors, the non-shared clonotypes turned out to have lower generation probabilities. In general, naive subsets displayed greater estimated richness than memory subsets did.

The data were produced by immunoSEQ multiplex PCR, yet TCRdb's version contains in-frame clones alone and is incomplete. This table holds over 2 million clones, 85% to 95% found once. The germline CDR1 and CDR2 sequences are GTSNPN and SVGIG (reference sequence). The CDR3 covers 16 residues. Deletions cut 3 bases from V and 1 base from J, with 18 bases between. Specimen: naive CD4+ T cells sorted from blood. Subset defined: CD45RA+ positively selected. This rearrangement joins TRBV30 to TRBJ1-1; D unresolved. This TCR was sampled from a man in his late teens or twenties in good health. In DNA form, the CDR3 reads TGTGCCTGGAGGAAGGTGGGCCCTCTAGGGAACACTGAAGCTTTCTTT. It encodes CAWRKVGPLGNTEAFF.